The 11 T cell receptor beta chains reported below all come from one sample, sequenced in a study of blood T cell repertoires in COVID-19. Profiling relied on immunoSEQ multiplex PCR, and the TCRdb table lists in-frame clones only, not all of them. The sample consists of around 54,000 clones, about nine tenths of them appearing once. The sequencing sample was made of peripheral blood. The receptors were gathered from a woman aged 40-49 years with active COVID-19.

J is TRBJ2-7 and V is TRBV11-2; 7 bases are a match to TRBD1. Trimming cost V 5 bases and J 2 bases; bases outside gene matches: 6. The CDR3 length is 14 residues. Germline CDR1 SGHAT, CDR2 FQNNGV. The DNA of the CDR3 is TGTGCCAGCAGCCGGGGACAGAAAACCTACGAGCAGTACTTC. Protein product: CASSRGQKTYEQYF.

CDR3 nucleotide sequence: TGTGCCAGCAGCCCCCGGGGGGCAGATACGCAGTATTTT. Translated: CASSPRGADTQYF. This rearrangement joins TRBV7-2 to TRBJ2-3; TRBD2 matches 7 bases. The CDR3 extends over 13 amino acids. The germline V gene encodes CDR1 SGHTA and CDR2 FQGNSA. The V and J ends lost 5 bases and 4 bases, in that order; junction bases with no gene match: 3.

V gene TRBV29-1 combines with J gene TRBJ1-1; 8 bases match TRBD1. Germline CDR1 reads SQVTM; CDR2 reads ANQGSEA. CDR3 length: 13 amino acids. V lost 2 bases and J lost 7; bases outside the gene matches: 6. DNA for the CDR3: TGCAGCGTTGAACTGGGACAGGCTAATGAAGCTTTCTTT. Its translation is CSVELGQANEAFF.

The J gene is TRBJ1-1, the V gene TRBV9; 7 positions match TRBD1. Germline V gene sequence: CDR1 SGDLS, CDR2 YYNGEE. The CDR3 is made up of 15 amino acids. Unmatched junction bases numbered 6, after V lost 0 bases and J lost 4 bases. CDR3: CASSVAPGQSTEAFF. For the CDR3, the DNA is TGTGCCAGCAGCGTAGCCCCGGGACAGAGCACTGAAGCTTTCTTT.

The V call is TRBV7-2, the J call TRBJ1-1, with D possibly matching TRBD1 (5 bases). Trimming left V 5 bases short and J 1 base short, with 17 bases between. Germline loops: CDR1 SGHTA, CDR2 FQGNSA. The CDR3 consists of 16 residues. CDR3 loop: CASSTENRRPNTEAFF. The CDR3 coding sequence is TGTGCCAGCAGCACCGAGAACAGGAGACCGAACACTGAAGCTTTCTTT. Looking up the rest from reference TRBV7-2 and TRBJ1-1 gives the full variable domain: GAGVSQSPSNKVTEKGKDVELRCDPISGHTALYWYRQSLGQGLEFLIYFQGNSAPDKSGLPSDRFSAERTGGSVSTLTIQRTQQEDSAVYLCASSTENRRPNTEAFFGQGTRLTVV.

The gene calls are TRBV7-8 and TRBJ1-2; 9 positions agree with TRBD1. The V and J ends lost 4 bases and 3 bases, in that order; junction bases with no gene match: 3. CDR1 SGHVS and CDR2 FQNEAQ come from the germline V gene. This CDR3 region has 14 residues. The CDR3, as DNA: TGTGCCAGCAGCTGGGGACAGGGTGACTATGGCTACACCTTC. Its protein product is CASSWGQGDYGYTF.

This chain uses TRBV10-2 with TRBJ2-1; the D is unclear. The CDR3 has 14 residues. From germline, CDR1 is WSHSY and CDR2 SAAADI. Trimming took off 0 bases at V and 7 bases at J, with 10 bases between the two ends. The CDR3 here is CASSESPTSNEQFF. The DNA of the CDR3 is TGCGCCAGCAGTGAGTCGCCCACTTCTAATGAGCAGTTCTTC.

This clone was recorded only once. The V and J genes are TRBV3-1 (or the pseudogene TRBV3-2) and TRBJ2-7; no clear D gene. The V and J ends lost 0 bases and 6 bases respectively, with 6 bases between them. Germline-derived CDR1 and CDR2 are LGHDT and YNNKEL (reference sequence). This CDR3 has 12 residues. In DNA form, the CDR3 reads TGTGCCAGCAGCCAAGACCCCTCCGAGCAGTACTTC. Translating it yields CASSQDPSEQYF.

The chain recombines TRBV3-1 (or the pseudogene TRBV3-2) with TRBJ2-5, with 12 bases identical to TRBD2. The CDR3 consists of 16 residues. J gave up 5 bases and V 4 bases, and 8 bases lay outside the gene matches. Germline CDR1 and CDR2: LGHDT and YNNKEL (reference sequence). CDR3 bases: TGTGCCAGCAGCCCGCTACTAGCGGGGGGTGCGGAGACCCAGTACTTC. Protein: CASSPLLAGGAETQYF.

V and J are TRBV19 and TRBJ2-2; maybe TRBD2 (6 bases). CDR1 and CDR2 (germline): LNHDA, SQIVND (reference sequence). The CDR3 is 12 residues long. Trimming took off 9 bases at V and 4 bases at J, with 9 bases between the two ends. CDR3 sequence reads: CASRGTTGELFF. The CDR3 nucleotides are TGTGCCAGCCGCGGGACCACCGGGGAGCTGTTTTTT. Full variable domain (rest looked up from reference TRBV19 and TRBJ2-2): DGGITQSPKYLFRKEGQNVTLSCEQNLNHDAMYWYRQDPGQGLRLIYYSQIVNDFQKGDIAEGYSVSREKKESFPLTVTSAQKNPTAFYLCASRGTTGELFFGEGSRLTVL.

The DNA for the CDR3 is TGTGCCAGTAGACAGGGGGAAAGCAATCAGCCCCAGCATTTT. Amino acid sequence: CASRQGESNQPQHF. This sequence joins TRBV19 and TRBJ1-5; 8 positions agree with TRBD1. The J segment lost 1 base and the V segment lost 6 bases, leaving 2 bases of the junction unmatched. Germline V gene data show CDR1 as LNHDA and CDR2 as SQIVND (reference sequence). The CDR3 consists of 14 residues.